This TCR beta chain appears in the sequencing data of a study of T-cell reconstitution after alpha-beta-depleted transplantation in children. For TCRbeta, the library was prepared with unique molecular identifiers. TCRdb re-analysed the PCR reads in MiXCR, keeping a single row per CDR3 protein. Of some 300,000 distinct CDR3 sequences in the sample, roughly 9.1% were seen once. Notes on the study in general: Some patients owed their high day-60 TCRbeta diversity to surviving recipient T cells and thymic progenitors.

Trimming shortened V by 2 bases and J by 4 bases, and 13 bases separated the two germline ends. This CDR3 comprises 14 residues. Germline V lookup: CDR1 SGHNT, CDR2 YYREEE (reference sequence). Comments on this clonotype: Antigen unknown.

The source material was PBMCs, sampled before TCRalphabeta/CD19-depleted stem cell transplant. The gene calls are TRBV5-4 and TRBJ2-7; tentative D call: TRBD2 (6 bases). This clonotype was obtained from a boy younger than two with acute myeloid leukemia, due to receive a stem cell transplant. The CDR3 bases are TGTGCCAGCAGCTTCCAGGGAGGAGGGTACGAGCAGTACTTC. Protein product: CASSFQGGGYEQYF.